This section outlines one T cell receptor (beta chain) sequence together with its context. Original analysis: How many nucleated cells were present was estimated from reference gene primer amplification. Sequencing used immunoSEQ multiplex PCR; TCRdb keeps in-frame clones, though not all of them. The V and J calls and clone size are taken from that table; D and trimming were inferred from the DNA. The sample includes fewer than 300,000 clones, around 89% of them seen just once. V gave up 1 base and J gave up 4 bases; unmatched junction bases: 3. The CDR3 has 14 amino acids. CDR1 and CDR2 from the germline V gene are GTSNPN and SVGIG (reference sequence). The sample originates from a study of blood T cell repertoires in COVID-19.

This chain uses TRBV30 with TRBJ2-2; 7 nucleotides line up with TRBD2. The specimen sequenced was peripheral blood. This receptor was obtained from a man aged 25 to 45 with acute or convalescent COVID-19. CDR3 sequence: CAWSGLAVTGELFF. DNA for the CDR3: TGTGCCTGGAGTGGTCTAGCGGTCACCGGGGAGCTGTTTTTT.